Sequencing of this T cell receptor (beta chain) was carried out in a study of blood T cell repertoires in COVID-19. Study overall: Researchers got acute and convalescent COVID-19 samples from the United States, Italy and Spain.

Sequencing used immunoSEQ multiplex PCR; TCRdb keeps in-frame clones, though not all of them. The sample holds about 200,000 clones, around 82% seen once. The CDR3 spans 16 residues. Germline V gene lookup returns CDR1 SGHTA and CDR2 FQGTGA. V lost 3 bases and J lost 5; bases outside the gene matches: 8. The genes are TRBV7-3 and TRBJ2-1, with 9 bases identical to TRBD2. Sequenced material: peripheral blood. The clonotype comes from a woman between 65 and 79 years old with acute or convalescent COVID-19. This chain's CDR3 is CASSLNAGGQHNEQFF. The CDR3 DNA sequence: TGTGCCAGCAGCTTGAATGCGGGAGGGCAACACAATGAGCAGTTCTTC.